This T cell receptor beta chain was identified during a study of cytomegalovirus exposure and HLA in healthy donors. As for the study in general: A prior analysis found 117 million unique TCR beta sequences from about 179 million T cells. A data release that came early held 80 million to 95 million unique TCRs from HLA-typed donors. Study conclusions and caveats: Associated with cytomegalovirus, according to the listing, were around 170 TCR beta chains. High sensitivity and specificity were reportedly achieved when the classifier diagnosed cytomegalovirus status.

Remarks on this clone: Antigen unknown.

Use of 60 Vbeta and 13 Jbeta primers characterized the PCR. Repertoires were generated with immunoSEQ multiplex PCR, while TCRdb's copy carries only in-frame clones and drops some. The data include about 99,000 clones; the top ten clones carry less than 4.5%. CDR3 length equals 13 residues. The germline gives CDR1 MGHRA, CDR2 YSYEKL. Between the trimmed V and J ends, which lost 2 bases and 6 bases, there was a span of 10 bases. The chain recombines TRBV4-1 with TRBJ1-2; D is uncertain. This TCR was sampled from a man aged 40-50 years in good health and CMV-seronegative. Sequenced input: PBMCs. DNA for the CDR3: TGCGCCAGCAGCCAAAAGATCGAGGATGGCTACACCTTC. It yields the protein CASSQKIEDGYTF.